This TCR beta chain derives from a study of blood T cell repertoires in COVID-19. Study-wide context: The samples span acute and convalescent COVID-19 from the United States, Italy and Spain. The cDNA or gDNA used as material had been derived from T cells, B-cell-depleted T cells, or PBMCs.

With 0 bases clipped from V and 6 bases from J, the junction kept 5 bases outside the gene matches. CDR1 and CDR2 (germline): SGHTS, YDEGEE. CDR3 length: 15 residues. Authors' methods: Estimates of nucleated cell counts were drawn from the amplification of reference gene primers. Profiling relied on immunoSEQ multiplex PCR, and the TCRdb table lists in-frame clones only, not all of them. Clone size and V and J calls were adopted from that table, with D and trimming inferred from the DNA. The sample comprises about 190,000 clones, 78% of which are singletons, and 2.5% to 3.5% rests with the top ten. The rearrangement joins TRBV5-8 to TRBJ2-2, with 7 bases identical to TRBD2. This receptor was identified in a woman older than 75 with active or convalescent COVID-19. Sequencing was performed on peripheral blood. The CDR3 nucleotides read TGTGCCAGCAGCTTGGTTCGGGGGGTTCCCGGGGAGCTGTTTTTT. Protein sequence: CASSLVRGVPGELFF. Based on the CDR3 plus reference TRBV5-8 and TRBJ2-2, the full variable domain is EAGVTQSPTHLIKTRGQQATLRCSPISGHTSVYWYQQALGLGLQFLLWYDEGEERNRGNFPPRFSGRQFPNYSSELNVNALELEDSALYLCASSLVRGVPGELFFGEGSRLTVL.